This entry is about one T cell receptor beta chain. Its cognate antigen has yet to be identified. No much larger clone is present one base from it, and per-base qualities are unavailable. The germline V end is reduced by 3 bases and the J end by 2 bases; junction bases left unmatched: 7. CDR1 and CDR2 are drawn from the germline V gene: SGHRS, YFSETQ. Measured from the cysteine to the phenylalanine, the CDR3 is 15 residues long. Just the 45-base CDR3 DNA is kept, in frame starting at base 1. Library preparation was by the immunoSEQ multiplex PCR assay. TCRdb mirrors the immuneACCESS table, restricted to in-frame sequences. Some clones are absent from its copies; in checked studies, under half trace to an unresolved V gene, and the reason for the others is unknown. The table for this sample lists 54,000 or so clones; about 95% of them were counted only once. The top ten clones comprise about 2.4% of the sample.

These data belong to a study of control samples from healthy donors and cancer patients (dated by TCRdb to the early 2020s). The TCR sequence derives from a man aged 30 to 39 in good health. Material for sequencing was blood. Recombination linked TRBV5-1 to TRBJ2-7, and 8 junctional nucleotides match TRBD2. The CDR3 loop reads CASSSSAGAAYEQYF. The DNA sequence is as follows: TGCGCCAGCAGCTCATCAGCGGGGGCAGCCTACGAGCAGTACTTC.